The TCR beta chain under discussion was sequenced for a study of blood T cell repertoires in COVID-19. CDR3 length equals 15 residues. Trimming took 4 bases from V and 3 from J, leaving 15 bases between them. Germline V gene data show CDR1 as SGHRS and CDR2 as YFSETQ. Method: immunoSEQ multiplex PCR; TCRdb's copy keeps in-frame clones and lacks some. The table shows approximately 210,000 clones, with around 85% occurring only once. The chain has TRBV5-1 and TRBJ2-3; D uncertain. Sequenced material: peripheral blood. This TCR was sampled from a man aged 60 to 75 with COVID-19, enrolled during active disease. The CDR3: CASSPSRLTTDTQYF. The CDR3 region has the DNA TGCGCCAGCAGCCCCTCCAGGTTAACTACAGATACGCAGTATTTT.